This T cell receptor (beta chain) was recovered during a study of T cell responses to AZD1222 COVID-19 vaccine (TCRdb year 2021). The study in broad terms: AZD1222 recipients whose second dose came at about 4 weeks and those whose second dose came at about 12 weeks were combined into one group, since spike-specific TCR depth and breadth did not differ between the two schedules. Enrollment into the trials was organized by age into subgroups of 18-55, 56-69 and 70-plus years, and those subgroups contained roughly 150, 30 and 60 TCR-sequenced participants, respectively. A total of more than 230 trial participants underwent TCR sequencing, of whom some 210 received two doses of AZD1222 and about 26 received two doses of the MenACWY control vaccine.

General conclusions and limits of the study: The 56-69-year group was small, and its depth increase did not reach significance, likely because of low power. After two AZD1222 doses, spike-specific TCR breadth and depth were significantly higher than at day 0 and than in MenACWY recipients. Nearly half of unique spike-specific TCRs reportedly recognized epitopes outside regions mutated in the B.1.351 and B.1.1.7 variants. Conclusions about previously exposed vaccinees are limited, since just six AZD1222 recipients were seropositive for SARS-CoV-2 at baseline. CD4 TCRs associated with the vaccine covered the entire spike protein, and the dominant responses were in regions 160-218 and 743-854. Because no day 14 peak-response samples were available, the repertoires could be characterized only after the peak T cell response. Most participants were white British and females outnumbered males, and the authors suggested that clonal diversity may have been underestimated.

Worth noting for this clone: Which antigen it targets is not known. Per-nucleotide qualities are absent, and no much larger clonotype sits a single base away.

CDR1 and CDR2 are read off the germline V gene as MNHEY and SVGAGI. Including the terminal cysteine and phenylalanine, the CDR3 comprises 12 residues. The only DNA kept is the CDR3, 36 bases in frame from the first base. V is trimmed back by 7 bases and J by 6 bases, and the junction contains 6 bases that no gene match accounts for. Read against the paper, the sample's time point label means: baseline before first vaccination. The vaccinee samples were drawn from two UK trials, COV001 and COV002, one of which was a single-blind randomized controlled phase 2/3 trial testing AZD1222 (ChAdOx1 nCoV-19) in healthy adults. Trial participant PBMC samples were collected at day 0 and day 28 after the second dose for TCRbeta chain sequencing. The CDR3 regions of human TCRbeta chains were analyzed by immunosequencing. As for how the authors treated the data: Repertoire TCRs were checked for matches against a reference library of SARS-CoV-2-specific TCRs that had been generated using the MIRA antigen-specificity platform. Breadth was defined as the fraction of unique TCRs that were SARS-CoV-2-associated, and depth was defined as the fraction of total T cells that were SARS-CoV-2-associated. Using the MIRA data, every spike-specific TCR was mapped to the spike region that the TCR reacted to and assigned to either a CD4 or a CD8 class. Log10-transformed breadth and depth values were compared by one-way ANOVA with Sidak's multiple comparisons tests. TCRdb mirrors the immuneACCESS table, restricted to in-frame sequences. Some clones are absent from its copies; in checked studies, under half trace to an unresolved V gene, and the reason for the others is unknown. The V and J calls and clone size come from that table; D and trimming were worked out from the DNA. This sample gives around 110,000 clones in total; approximately 84% of them show up just once. Of the sample, roughly 9% is held by the ten largest clones.

The specimen was peripheral blood, collected on day 0 of AZD1222 vaccination. The origin of this receptor is an adult in good health. The chain is assembled from TRBV6-5 and TRBJ2-7; TRBD1 lines up with 7 middle nucleotides. The CDR3 protein: CASNRQGGEQYF. The nucleotides read TGTGCCAGCAACCGACAGGGTGGCGAGCAGTACTTC.